This T cell receptor beta chain was profiled in a study of regulatory T cells in long-lasting Graves disease. Study details: Persistent Graves' disease required over 5 years of antithyroid drugs and positive TSH receptor antibodies.

Concerning this clonotype: Antigen unknown.

General study results and limits: Reduced TCR diversity was observed in persistent Graves' patients versus newly diagnosed patients.

This CDR3 contains 16 residues. Trimming removed 2 bases at V and 4 bases at J, with 18 bases between. Time point indicated: persistent/refractory GD, antithyroid drugs over 5 years with positive TRAb. RNA extracted from PBMCs served as the sequencing template. CDR3 regions were amplified by Arm-PCR using iRepertoire HTBI primers to build TCR beta libraries. TCRdb re-derived calls from the multiplex PCR reads in MiXCR, one entry per CDR3 protein. The sample contains 400,000 or so distinct CDR3 sequences, around 22% of which appear only once. The chain uses TRBV12-3 or TRBV12-4 and TRBJ2-7; D may be TRBD1 or TRBD2 (5 bases each). The sequencing here drew on peripheral blood mononuclear cells (PBMCs), taken when the disease was refractory, from a patient treated with antithyroid drugs. The sequence was collected from a female donor with Graves disease. The CDR3 is CASSLTARKGRYEQYF. Here the CDR3 DNA reads TGTGCCAGCAGTTTAACGGCCAGGAAGGGACGGTACGAGCAGTACTTC.